The 23 T cell receptor beta chains in this list originate from one sample, sequenced in a study of OX40 agonist ivuxolimab in advanced cancers. Data came from immunoSEQ multiplex PCR; TCRdb stores just in-frame clones and leaves some out. Of some 17,000 clones in the sample, approximately 84% are singletons; the top ten hold about 25%. Sequences were derived from CD4+ or CD8+ T cells sorted from blood, sampled in a trial of the OX40 agonist ivuxolimab. These receptors originate from an adult with an advanced solid tumor such as melanoma, head and neck, liver or kidney cancer.

The chain is built from TRBV5-1 and TRBJ1-2; 9 nucleotides match TRBD1. In germline, CDR1 is SGHRS, CDR2 YFSETQ. The ends lost 7 bases at V and 2 bases at J; junction bases unmatched: 6. The CDR3 has 14 amino acids. CDR3 DNA sequence: TGCGCCAGCCGACGGACAGGGGAAAACTATGGCTACACCTTC. Protein: CASRRTGENYGYTF.

The gene calls are TRBV5-1 and TRBJ2-7, with 8 bases fitting TRBD1. Germline V gene lookup returns CDR1 SGHRS and CDR2 YFSETQ. CDR3 length equals 15 residues. V gave up 4 bases and J gave up 2 bases; unmatched junction bases: 8. CDR3: CASSVAGTGTYEQYF. In nucleotides, the CDR3 is TGCGCCAGCAGCGTCGCCGGGACAGGCACCTACGAGCAGTACTTC.

The chain recombines TRBV27 with TRBJ1-5; TRBD1 matches at 7 bases. Germline V lookup: CDR1 MNHEY, CDR2 SMNVEV (reference sequence). The CDR3 spans 14 residues. The V and J ends lost 3 bases and 3 bases, in that order; junction bases with no gene match: 2. CDR3 protein: CASSFQGVNQPQHF. The CDR3, as DNA: TGTGCCAGCAGTTTTCAGGGGGTCAATCAGCCCCAGCATTTT.

V gene TRBV15 combines with J gene TRBJ2-1; 9 positions match TRBD2. Germline loops: CDR1 LNHNV, CDR2 YYDKDF (reference sequence). The CDR3 runs to 18 residues. J was trimmed by 4 bases and V by 0 bases; bases with no gene match: 10. CDR3 sequence: CATSRDRWASGKYNEQFF. The CDR3 DNA is TGTGCCACCAGCAGAGATCGGTGGGCTAGCGGGAAGTACAATGAGCAGTTCTTC. Complete variable domain (other parts from reference TRBV15 and TRBJ2-1): DAMVIQNPRYQVTQFGKPVTLSCSQTLNHNVMYWYQQKSSQAPKLLFHYYDKDFNNEADTPDNFQSRRPNTSFCFLDIRSPGLGDTAMYLCATSRDRWASGKYNEQFFGPGTRLTVL.

The V call is TRBV6-5, the J call TRBJ2-3; D not resolved. The germline V gene encodes CDR1 MNHEY and CDR2 SVGAGI. Deletions cut 2 bases from V and 1 base from J, with 10 bases between. The CDR3 length is 15 residues. The CDR3 here is CASSYDPGGTDTQYF. Here the CDR3 DNA reads TGTGCCAGCAGTTACGACCCAGGTGGCACAGATACGCAGTATTTT.

The chain uses TRBV5-6 and TRBJ2-3, with TRBD2 as a possible D gene (5 bases). Trimming removed 2 bases at V and 0 bases at J, with 13 bases between. Germline V gene lookup returns CDR1 SGHDT and CDR2 YYEEEE. The CDR3 has 16 amino acids. The CDR3, as DNA: TGTGCCAGCAGCTTCGGGATGGGTTCTAGCACAGATACGCAGTATTTT. It encodes CASSFGMGSSTDTQYF.

V is TRBV27 and J is TRBJ2-7; D is ambiguous. Trimming shortened V by 6 bases and J by 3 bases, and 12 bases separated the two germline ends. The CDR3 contains 13 residues. Germline CDR1 is MNHEY and CDR2 is SMNVEV (reference sequence). CDR3 nucleotides: TGTGCCAGCAGCCCCGCGTGGGACTACGAGCAGTACTTC. Its translation: CASSPAWDYEQYF.

The chain joins TRBV6-4 to TRBJ2-1; D tentatively fits TRBD1 or TRBD2 (5 bases each). Per the germline V gene, CDR1 is MRHNA and CDR2 is SNTAGT. The CDR3 extends over 13 amino acids. The V end was cut by 6 bases, the J end by 5 bases, with 11 bases between. This CDR3 reads CASSRDGHNEQFF. For the CDR3, the DNA is TGTGCCAGCAGCCGGGACGGGCACAATGAGCAGTTCTTC.

The gene calls are TRBV18 and TRBJ2-1, with a possible D match to TRBD1 (6 bases). Deletions cut 3 bases from V and 4 bases from J, with 16 bases between. Per germline, CDR1 KGHSH and CDR2 LQKENI. CDR3 size: 16 residues. This chain's CDR3 is CASSPKQGKSYNEQFF. The CDR3, as DNA: TGTGCCAGCTCACCCAAGCAGGGGAAGAGTTACAATGAGCAGTTCTTC.

The chain carries TRBV12-5 and TRBJ2-3; D assignment may be TRBD1 or TRBD2 (6 bases each). Germline CDR1 is LGHNT and CDR2 is FRNRAP. This CDR3 comprises 15 residues. V was clipped by 6 bases and J by 0 bases, with 13 bases between them. Here the CDR3 DNA reads TGTGCTAGTGGCACCTGGGGGGCGAGCACAGATACGCAGTATTTT. Protein sequence: CASGTWGASTDTQYF.

CDR3 nucleotide sequence: TGTGCCAGCAGTTTGGAGGCGGGGGGCCGCACAGATACGCAGTATTTT. This gives the protein CASSLEAGGRTDTQYF. The chain carries TRBV28 and TRBJ2-3, with 8 positions matching TRBD2. In germline, CDR1 is MDHEN, CDR2 SYDVKM. V shed 3 bases, J shed 1 base, and the junction held 6 bases outside the gene matches. This CDR3 is built from 16 residues.

The chain employs TRBV19 and TRBJ2-7, with 9 positions matching TRBD2. This CDR3 spans 14 amino acids. J gave up 3 bases and V 5 bases, and 5 bases lay outside the gene matches. Per germline, CDR1 LNHDA and CDR2 SQIVND (reference sequence). The CDR3 DNA reads TGTGCCAGTAGTTTTGCTAGCGGGGACTACGAGCAGTACTTC. Its protein product is CASSFASGDYEQYF.

This clone has a single count. J is TRBJ1-1 and V is TRBV11-2; 10 bases agree with TRBD1. V shed 5 bases, J shed 7 bases, and the junction held 10 bases outside the gene matches. The CDR3 sequence is 15 residues long. CDR1 is SGHAT and CDR2 is FQNNGV in the germline V gene. This chain's CDR3 is CASSHPGTGAREAFF. In nucleotides, the CDR3 is TGTGCCAGCAGCCATCCCGGGACAGGGGCTCGTGAAGCTTTCTTT.

This clone was observed a few times. This rearrangement joins TRBV6-6 to TRBJ2-7; D is possibly TRBD1 (5 bases). The germline V gene has CDR1 MNHNY and CDR2 SVGAGI (reference sequence). The CDR3 is 13 amino acids. V was cut by 2 bases and J by 2 bases, with 7 bases left in between. The CDR3 nucleotides read TGTGCCAGCAGTTACGACAGTACCTACGAGCAGTACTTC. Residues: CASSYDSTYEQYF.

The chain carries TRBV5-1 and TRBJ2-1, with 7 bases matching TRBD2. Germline CDR1 SGHRS, CDR2 YFSETQ. V shed 0 bases, J shed 6 bases, and the junction held 9 bases outside the gene matches. The CDR3 contains 16 residues. The DNA of the CDR3 is TGCGCCAGCAGCTTGGAACCAGCGGGGACCTCCAATGAGCAGTTCTTC. It specifies CASSLEPAGTSNEQFF.

The chain couples TRBV29-1 to TRBJ1-1; TRBD1 matches 7 bases. After removal of 4 bases from V and 5 bases from J, the junction contained 10 bases not matched to a gene. Germline CDR1 is SQVTM and CDR2 is ANQGSEA. The CDR3 runs 14 residues. For the CDR3, the DNA is TGCAGCGTTGGGGGGGACAGTTTGGGTACTGAAGCTTTCTTT. This gives the protein CSVGGDSLGTEAFF.

The chain employs TRBV6-5 and TRBJ2-1; D not resolved. The CDR3 consists of 15 residues. The germline CDR1 and CDR2 sequences are MNHEY and SVGAGI. V was clipped by 0 bases and J by 0 bases, with 6 bases between them. The CDR3 protein is CASSYSPGSYNEQFF. CDR3 sequence (DNA): TGTGCCAGCAGTTACTCGCCAGGCTCCTACAATGAGCAGTTCTTC.

The genes are TRBV6-6 and TRBJ2-3, with 9 bases identical to TRBD1. Germline CDR1 MNHNY, CDR2 SVGAGI (reference sequence). V was clipped by 2 bases and J by 5 bases; unmatched bases: 5. CDR3 length: 15 amino acids. The CDR3 region is CASSYPDRGLDTQYF. The DNA for the CDR3 is TGTGCCAGCAGTTACCCGGACAGGGGTTTAGATACGCAGTATTTT.

The rearrangement uses TRBV7-9 and TRBJ1-1, with 10 bases fitting TRBD1. This CDR3 contains 19 residues. V shed 2 bases and J 4 bases; nucleotides not matched to a gene: 16. The V gene's germline CDR1 is SEHNR and CDR2 FQNEAQ (reference sequence). CDR3 in DNA: TGTGCCAGCAGCTTACCCTTAACCGGGACAGGGGCTTTAAGCACTGAAGCTTTCTTT. It is translated as CASSLPLTGTGALSTEAFF.

The J gene is TRBJ2-1, the V gene TRBV9; D unresolved. The CDR3 runs to 13 residues. Germline V lookup: CDR1 SGDLS, CDR2 YYNGEE. V lost 8 bases and J lost 5, with 14 bases in between. The CDR3 coding sequence is TGTGCCAGTTCACCTTTATTAAACAATGAGCAGTTCTTC. Its protein product is CASSPLLNNEQFF. Supplemented by reference TRBV9 and TRBJ2-1, the full variable domain reads DSGVTQTPKHLITATGQRVTLRCSPRSGDLSVYWYQQSLDQGLQFLIQYYNGEERAKGNILERFSAQQFPDLHSELNLSSLELGDSALYFCASSPLLNNEQFFGPGTRLTVL.

This chain links TRBV5-1 with TRBJ2-7, with 13 bases lining up with TRBD2. From germline, CDR1 is SGHRS and CDR2 YFSETQ. V lost 0 bases, J lost 4 bases, and 4 bases stayed unmatched. This CDR3 contains 16 residues. Here the CDR3 reads CASSLDPGLAGYEQYF. The DNA for the CDR3 is TGCGCCAGCAGCTTGGATCCGGGACTAGCGGGGTACGAGCAGTACTTC.

The V call is TRBV5-1, the J call TRBJ1-1; TRBD1 might be the D (6 bases). The V end lost 6 bases, the J end lost 7 bases, and 10 bases lay between the germline ends. Germline assignment: CDR1 SGHRS and CDR2 YFSETQ. This CDR3 contains 11 residues. Here the CDR3 DNA reads TGCGCCAGCATGGAAGGGGGTGAAGCTTTCTTT. This translates into CASMEGGEAFF.

In its sample, this clone ranks as medium-sized. The chain carries TRBV6-4 and TRBJ2-3; 7 nucleotides align to TRBD2. V lost 6 bases and J lost 1; bases outside the gene matches: 13. CDR1 is MRHNA and CDR2 is SNTAGT in the germline V gene. The CDR3 contains 17 residues. CDR3 region: CASSPTTSGGGTDTQYF. CDR3 nucleotides: TGTGCCAGCAGCCCAACGACTTCGGGGGGTGGCACAGATACGCAGTATTTT.